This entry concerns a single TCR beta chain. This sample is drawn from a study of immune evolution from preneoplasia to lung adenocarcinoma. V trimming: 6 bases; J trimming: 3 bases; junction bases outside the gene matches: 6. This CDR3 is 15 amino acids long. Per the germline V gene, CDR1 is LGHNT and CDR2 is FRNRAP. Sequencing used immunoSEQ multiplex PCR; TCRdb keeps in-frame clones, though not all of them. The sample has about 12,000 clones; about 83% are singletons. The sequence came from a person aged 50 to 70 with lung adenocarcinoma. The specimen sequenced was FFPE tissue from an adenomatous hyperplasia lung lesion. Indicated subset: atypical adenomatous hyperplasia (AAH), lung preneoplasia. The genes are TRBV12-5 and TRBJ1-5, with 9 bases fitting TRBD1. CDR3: CASGSGQGYNQPQHF. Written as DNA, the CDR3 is TGTGCTAGTGGCTCGGGACAGGGTTACAATCAGCCCCAGCATTTT.